This entry lists 28 T cell receptor beta chains sequenced from one sample in a study of T cell responses to AZD1222 COVID-19 vaccine. Clones were sequenced by immunoSEQ multiplex PCR, and TCRdb holds only the in-frame ones, with some missing. Of roughly 150,000 clones detected, about 90% appear once; the ten largest clones hold about 3%. Sample: peripheral blood, taken on day 0 of AZD1222 vaccination. All receptors derive from an adult in good health.

Concerning this clone itself: The sample contains more than one DNA sequence encoding this CDR3. The chain links TRBV12-3 or TRBV12-4 to TRBJ2-7; 11 positions agree with TRBD2. After removal of 5 bases from V and 4 bases from J, the junction contained 1 base not matched to a gene. CDR3 length equals 13 residues. The CDR3 sequence is CASSRTSGYEQYF. CDR3 DNA: TGTGCCAGCAGTCGGACTAGCGGGTACGAGCAGTACTTC.

This chain joins TRBV15 and TRBJ2-2; D ambiguous. Germline V gene sequence: CDR1 LNHNV, CDR2 YYDKDF (reference sequence). This CDR3 region has 18 residues. Trimming pared 4 bases from V and 3 bases from J, leaving 21 bases between. DNA of the CDR3: TGTGCCACCAGCACCACCCGTGTAGTGGATCTAGACACCGGGGAGCTGTTTTTT. Translated: CATSTTRVVDLDTGELFF.

This clone was counted once. The rearrangement joins TRBV7-2 to TRBJ1-5; 7 nucleotides align to TRBD1. The J segment lost 5 bases and the V segment lost 0 bases, leaving 4 bases of the junction unmatched. Germline values: CDR1 SGHTA, CDR2 FQGNSA. This CDR3 has 15 residues. CDR3 region: CASSLADRADQPQHF. The CDR3 DNA reads TGTGCCAGCAGCTTAGCAGACAGGGCAGATCAGCCCCAGCATTTT.

The chain joins TRBV19 to TRBJ2-1; 8 nucleotides agree with TRBD2. The germline V gene has CDR1 LNHDA and CDR2 SQIVND (reference sequence). The CDR3 is 17 residues long. V shed 5 bases and J 2 bases; nucleotides not matched to a gene: 11. The CDR3: CASSPRASGQTYNEQFF. For the CDR3, the DNA is TGTGCCAGTAGTCCTCGTGCTAGCGGGCAGACCTACAATGAGCAGTTCTTC.

This chain joins TRBV5-1 and TRBJ1-3; possibly TRBD1 for D (6 bases). This CDR3 is built from 14 residues. The germline V gene encodes CDR1 SGHRS and CDR2 YFSETQ. Trimming removed 8 bases at V and 4 bases at J, with 16 bases between. CDR3 loop: CASGRGLGGNTIYF. The CDR3 bases are TGCGCCAGTGGGAGGGGGTTGGGAGGAAACACCATATATTTT.

The chain recombines TRBV28 with TRBJ1-1, with D possibly TRBD1 on 5 matching bases. Germline assignment: CDR1 MDHEN and CDR2 SYDVKM. The V gene lost 6 bases and the J gene lost 3 bases, with 17 bases spanning the gap. The CDR3 has 15 residues. The CDR3 spells CASRPPGVGDTEAFF. The CDR3 DNA sequence: TGTGCCAGCAGGCCCCCCGGAGTGGGGGACACTGAAGCTTTCTTT.

The V gene is TRBV10-1, the J gene TRBJ2-3; D unclear. The CDR3 is made up of 11 amino acids. Germline CDR1 is WNHNN and CDR2 is SYGVQD (reference sequence). Trimming took 6 bases from V and 7 from J, leaving 8 bases between them. CDR3 DNA: TGCGCCAGCAGCAGAGGAAATACGCAGTATTTT. It is translated as CASSRGNTQYF.

For the CDR3, the DNA is TGTGCCAGCAGTTCCCGAGGGGGTTACTACGAGCAGTACTTC. Amino acids: CASSSRGGYYEQYF. This chain uses TRBV27 with TRBJ2-7; possible D gene TRBD1, 6 bases. V lost 4 bases to trimming and J lost 3 bases, with 13 bases between them. This CDR3 comprises 14 residues. The germline V gene encodes CDR1 MNHEY and CDR2 SMNVEV (reference sequence).

Remarks on this clone: Given a much more abundant clone one base away, this may be a read error. Other nucleotide sequences from this sample produce the same CDR3. The rearrangement links TRBV30 to TRBJ1-1; D is ambiguous. Germline V lookup: CDR1 GTSNPN, CDR2 SVGIG (reference sequence). The CDR3 contains 12 residues. The V end lost 1 base, the J end lost 1 base, and 4 bases lay between the germline ends. The CDR3: CAWSDGNTEAFF. The CDR3 DNA reads as TGTGCCTGGAGTGATGGGAACACTGAAGCTTTCTTT.

This chain joins TRBV7-3 and TRBJ1-5, with TRBD1 as a possible D gene (5 bases). The germline V and J ends were trimmed by 2 bases and 0 bases, with 17 bases remaining between them. There are 18 residues in the CDR3. From germline, CDR1 is SGHTA and CDR2 FQGTGA. CDR3 sequence (DNA): TGTGCCAGCAGCTTACCCCGGGGGGGGTGGTATAGCAATCAGCCCCAGCATTTT. Translation: CASSLPRGGWYSNQPQHF.

In this sample, this clone turned up a few times. This chain connects TRBV28 to TRBJ2-7; 11 bases map to TRBD1. The CDR3 contains 14 residues. The V gene end was trimmed by 4 bases and the J gene end by 3 bases; junction bases not matched to a gene: 2. Germline V gene sequence: CDR1 MDHEN, CDR2 SYDVKM. In nucleotides, the CDR3 is TGTGCCAGCAGTTGGGGGACAGGGGGCTACGAGCAGTACTTC. Translating gives CASSWGTGGYEQYF.

The rearrangement uses TRBV6-1 and TRBJ2-7; 7 bases map to TRBD1. CDR3 length equals 16 residues. V was clipped by 4 bases and J by 1 base; unmatched bases: 10. Germline V lookup: CDR1 MNHNS, CDR2 SASEGT. The CDR3 DNA reads TGTGCCAGCAGTGTGTCTGAGGGGGCGGTTTCCTACGAGCAGTACTTC. Amino acid sequence: CASSVSEGAVSYEQYF.

The chain combines TRBV6-5 with TRBJ1-2, with D uncertain. The CDR3 covers 11 residues. V lost 8 bases, J lost 3 bases, and 7 bases lay in between. Per the germline V gene, CDR1 is MNHEY and CDR2 is SVGAGI. The CDR3, as DNA: TGTGCCAGCCAAGAAGACTATGGCTACACCTTC. Translation gives CASQEDYGYTF.

The chain is built from TRBV7-9 and TRBJ1-5; D gene uncertain. The CDR3 has 14 amino acids. Germline CDR1 and CDR2: SEHNR and FQNEAQ (reference sequence). Trimming shortened V by 1 base and J by 10 bases, and 14 bases separated the two germline ends. CDR3 nucleotides: TGTGCCAGCAGCTTAGGGAACCAGACGTCACCCCAGCATTTT. Its protein is CASSLGNQTSPQHF.

V gene TRBV10-2 combines with J gene TRBJ2-2, with 7 positions matching TRBD1. The germline CDR1 and CDR2 sequences are WSHSY and SAAADI. The CDR3 sequence is 15 residues long. J lost 6 bases, V lost 2 bases, and 6 bases had no gene match. CDR3 loop: CASSEVRGLAGELFF. The CDR3 DNA follows: TGCGCCAGCAGTGAGGTTAGGGGGCTTGCCGGGGAGCTGTTTTTT.

J is TRBJ2-1 and V is TRBV3-1 (or the pseudogene TRBV3-2); tentative D call: TRBD2 (5 bases). CDR1 and CDR2 (germline): LGHDT, YNNKEL (reference sequence). Between the trimmed V and J ends, which lost 4 bases and 9 bases, there was a span of 22 bases. The CDR3 spans 16 residues. The DNA for the CDR3 is TGTGCCAGCAGCCCCACACGGGGAACCCCCCGGGCTGAGCAGTTCTTC. This codes for CASSPTRGTPRAEQFF.

This chain joins TRBV9 and TRBJ2-1; tentative D call: TRBD2 (5 bases). Per germline, CDR1 SGDLS and CDR2 YYNGEE. This CDR3 region has 17 residues. Trimming removed 2 bases from V and 7 bases from J, with 22 bases in between. The CDR3 sequence: CASSVKSQLVWENEQFF. CDR3 DNA: TGTGCCAGCAGCGTCAAGAGTCAACTAGTTTGGGAAAATGAGCAGTTCTTC.

The chain has TRBV6-5 and TRBJ2-5; 9 bases align to TRBD2. V lost 8 bases, J lost 5 bases, and 9 bases stayed unmatched. This CDR3 comprises 14 residues. In germline, CDR1 is MNHEY, CDR2 SVGAGI. The chain's CDR3 is CASHPSGIYETQYF. Written as DNA, the CDR3 is TGTGCCAGCCACCCTAGCGGGATTTACGAGACCCAGTACTTC.

The V and J genes are TRBV30 and TRBJ2-7; 9 nucleotides match TRBD2. Germline CDR1 GTSNPN, CDR2 SVGIG (reference sequence). The CDR3 runs 14 residues. V lost 5 bases, J lost 3 bases, and 8 bases stayed unmatched. CDR3 bases: TGTGCCTGGCGGGATAGCGGGAGCGGCTACGAGCAGTACTTC. It translates to CAWRDSGSGYEQYF.

V gene TRBV4-1 combines with J gene TRBJ2-2; D unclear. The length of the CDR3 is 16 residues. The V gene's germline CDR1 is MGHRA and CDR2 YSYEKL. Trimming pared 4 bases from V and 0 bases from J, leaving 12 bases between. CDR3 DNA: TGCGCCAGCAGCCCCGAAGGCCTCGCGAACACCGGGGAGCTGTTTTTT. This translates into CASSPEGLANTGELFF.

The chain employs TRBV3-1 (or the pseudogene TRBV3-2) and TRBJ1-3, with a possible D match to TRBD1 (6 bases). The CDR3 has 14 residues. The germline gives CDR1 LGHDT, CDR2 YNNKEL (reference sequence). The germline V and J ends were trimmed by 4 bases and 4 bases, with 11 bases remaining between them. The CDR3: CASSPAGAGNTIYF. The CDR3 DNA follows: TGTGCCAGCAGCCCGGCAGGGGCAGGAAACACCATATATTTT.

The V and J genes are TRBV2 and TRBJ1-6; D uncertain. The CDR3 contains 11 residues. Germline CDR1 SNHLY, CDR2 FYNNEI. V was clipped by 5 bases and J by 7 bases, with 3 bases between them. Here the CDR3 reads CASSLNSPLHF. The DNA of the CDR3 is TGTGCCAGCAGTTTAAATTCACCCCTCCACTTT.

The rearrangement joins TRBV6-5 to TRBJ2-3, with D possibly being TRBD1 or TRBD2 (5 bases each). Germline V gene data show CDR1 as MNHEY and CDR2 as SVGAGI. The CDR3 extends over 12 amino acids. V was clipped by 10 bases and J by 0 bases, with 8 bases between them. The CDR3 protein is CAIRDSTDTQYF. For the CDR3, the DNA is TGTGCCATCCGGGACAGCACAGATACGCAGTATTTT.

The chain carries TRBV27 and TRBJ1-6; no clear D. Germline loops: CDR1 MNHEY, CDR2 SMNVEV (reference sequence). The V end lost 6 bases, the J end lost 8 bases, and 14 bases lay between the germline ends. The CDR3 sequence is 14 residues long. CDR3 nucleotides: TGTGCCAGCAGGTCGCAAGTCTGGGATTCACCCCTCCACTTT. Protein product: CASRSQVWDSPLHF.

This clone was observed once. This chain connects TRBV6-1 to TRBJ2-7, with a tentative D call TRBD1 (6 bases). V was cut by 7 bases and J by 0 bases, with 13 bases left in between. CDR3 size: 14 residues. CDR1 is MNHNS, CDR2 SASEGT, per germline. CDR3 amino acids: CASKPGTNSYEQYF. As DNA, the CDR3 is TGTGCCAGCAAGCCAGGGACAAACTCCTACGAGCAGTACTTC.

V and J are TRBV4-3 and TRBJ2-4, with TRBD1 matching over 9 bases. The CDR3 has 13 residues. CDR1 and CDR2 from the germline V gene are LGHNA and YSLEER. With V trimmed by 3 bases and J by 9 bases, 3 bases remained unmatched. In DNA, the CDR3 is TGCGCCAGCAGCCAGGACAGGGGCGGCATTCAGTACTTC. This translates into CASSQDRGGIQYF.

The chain combines TRBV9 with TRBJ1-4; a weak D match, TRBD1 (5 bases). Germline CDR1 and CDR2: SGDLS and YYNGEE. CDR3 size: 16 residues. V gave up 0 bases and J gave up 3 bases, with 12 bases separating them. For the CDR3, the DNA is TGTGCCAGCAGCGTAGACCCCAGGGCTCCTAATGAAAAACTGTTTTTT. Translated, it gives CASSVDPRAPNEKLFF.

The V gene is TRBV12-3 or TRBV12-4, the J gene TRBJ1-1, with TRBD1 identical over 9 bases. The CDR3 covers 13 residues. V lost 1 base to trimming and J lost 9 bases; unmatched junction nucleotides: 3. DNA of the CDR3: TGTGCCAGCAGTTTAGACAGGGGGCGCAAAGCTTTCTTT. Translating it yields CASSLDRGRKAFF.